The rows below give T cell receptor beta chains drawn from one sample of a study of control samples from healthy donors and cancer patients. The protocol was immunoSEQ multiplex PCR, while the TCRdb copy is restricted to in-frame clones and leaves out a portion. Of 110,000 or so clones listed, approximately 90% are singletons. The sequenced material came from blood. The receptors stem from a woman in her fifties or sixties in good health. CDR3s include the opening cysteine and the closing phenylalanine or tryptophan. Fields, in order: J gene, D gene, V gene, clone size, CDR3 protein, CDR3 DNA. D genes are given only for firm matches. Clone sizes are given selectively: once, few, many, or a class where the clone is expanded.

J: TRBJ2-7
D: TRBD1
V: TRBV5-1
size: -
CDR3: CASSFTTGGYEQYF
DNA: TGCGCCAGCAGCTTCACGACAGGGGGCTACGAGCAGTACTTC

J: TRBJ1-1
D: -
V: TRBV4-1
size: -
CDR3: CASSQDPIVWGVNTEAFF
DNA: TGCGCCAGCAGCCAAGATCCCATTGTTTGGGGTGTGAACACTGAAGCTTTCTTT

J: TRBJ1-2
D: -
V: TRBV5-1
size: -
CDR3: CASSSSRGRGYTF
DNA: TGCGCCAGCAGCTCCTCCAGGGGTCGAGGCTACACCTTC

J: TRBJ1-2
D: -
V: TRBV2
size: -
CDR3: CASSRQGSGYTF
DNA: TGTGCCAGCAGTCGTCAGGGAAGCGGCTACACCTTC

J: TRBJ2-3
D: TRBD1
V: TRBV11-2
size: -
CDR3: CASTGQGVDTQYF
DNA: TGTGCCAGCACCGGACAGGGGGTAGATACGCAGTATTTT

J: TRBJ1-2
D: -
V: TRBV19
size: once
CDR3: CASSIGWDGYTF
DNA: TGTGCCAGTAGTATTGGATGGGATGGCTACACCTTC

J: TRBJ2-1
D: -
V: TRBV6-5
size: -
CDR3: CASRAVSSYNEQFF
DNA: TGTGCCAGCAGGGCGGTAAGCTCCTACAATGAGCAGTTCTTC

J: TRBJ1-6
D: -
V: TRBV19
size: -
CDR3: CASIGEGSSPLHF
DNA: TGTGCCAGTATTGGGGAAGGTAGTTCACCCCTCCACTTT

J: TRBJ2-1
D: TRBD2
V: TRBV7-6
size: -
CDR3: CASSPPLAGSYNEQFF
DNA: TGTGCCAGCAGCCCCCCGCTAGCGGGCTCCTACAATGAGCAGTTCTTC

J: TRBJ2-7
D: -
V: TRBV6-1
size: -
CDR3: CASSEFGSAYEQYF
DNA: TGTGCCAGCAGTGAATTTGGTAGCGCCTACGAGCAGTACTTC

J: TRBJ1-3
D: TRBD1
V: TRBV7-2
size: -
CDR3: CASSLDGTGIGNTIYF
DNA: TGTGCCAGCAGCTTAGACGGGACAGGAATCGGAAACACCATATATTTT

J: TRBJ2-5
D: TRBD2
V: TRBV5-8
size: -
CDR3: CASSLEGSGKETQYF
DNA: TGTGCCAGCAGCTTGGAGGGTAGCGGGAAAGAGACCCAGTACTTC